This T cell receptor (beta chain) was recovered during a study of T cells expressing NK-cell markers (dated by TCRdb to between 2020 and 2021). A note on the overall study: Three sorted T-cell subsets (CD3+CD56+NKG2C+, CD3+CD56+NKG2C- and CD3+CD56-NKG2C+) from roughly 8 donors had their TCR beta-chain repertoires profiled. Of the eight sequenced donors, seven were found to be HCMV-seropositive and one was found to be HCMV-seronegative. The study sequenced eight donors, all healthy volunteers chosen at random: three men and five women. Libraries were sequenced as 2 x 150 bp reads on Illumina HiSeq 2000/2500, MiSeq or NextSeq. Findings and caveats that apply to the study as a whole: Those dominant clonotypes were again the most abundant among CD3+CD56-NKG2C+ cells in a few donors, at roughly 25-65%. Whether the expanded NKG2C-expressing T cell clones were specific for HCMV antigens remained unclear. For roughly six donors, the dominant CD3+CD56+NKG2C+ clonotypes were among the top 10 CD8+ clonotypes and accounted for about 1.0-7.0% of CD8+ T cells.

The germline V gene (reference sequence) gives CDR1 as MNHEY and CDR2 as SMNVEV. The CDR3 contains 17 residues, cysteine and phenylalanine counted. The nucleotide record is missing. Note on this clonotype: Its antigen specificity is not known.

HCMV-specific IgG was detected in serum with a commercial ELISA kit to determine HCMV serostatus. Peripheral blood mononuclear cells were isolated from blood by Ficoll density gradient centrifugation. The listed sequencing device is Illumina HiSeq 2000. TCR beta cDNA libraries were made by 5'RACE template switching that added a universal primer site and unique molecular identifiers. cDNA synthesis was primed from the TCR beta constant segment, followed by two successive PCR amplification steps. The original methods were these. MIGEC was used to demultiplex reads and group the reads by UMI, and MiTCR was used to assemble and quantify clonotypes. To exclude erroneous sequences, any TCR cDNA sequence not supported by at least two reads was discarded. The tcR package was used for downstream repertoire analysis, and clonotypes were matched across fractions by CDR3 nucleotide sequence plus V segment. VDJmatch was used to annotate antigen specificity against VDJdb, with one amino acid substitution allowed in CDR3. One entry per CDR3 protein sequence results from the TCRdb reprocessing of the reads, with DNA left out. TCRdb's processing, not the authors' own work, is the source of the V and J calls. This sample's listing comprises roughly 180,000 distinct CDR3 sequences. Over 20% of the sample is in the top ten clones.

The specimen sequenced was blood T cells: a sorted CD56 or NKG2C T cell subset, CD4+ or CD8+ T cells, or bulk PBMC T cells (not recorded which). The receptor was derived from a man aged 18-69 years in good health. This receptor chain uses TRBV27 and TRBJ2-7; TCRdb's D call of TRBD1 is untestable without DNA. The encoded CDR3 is CASSPPPHRVTVYEQYF.